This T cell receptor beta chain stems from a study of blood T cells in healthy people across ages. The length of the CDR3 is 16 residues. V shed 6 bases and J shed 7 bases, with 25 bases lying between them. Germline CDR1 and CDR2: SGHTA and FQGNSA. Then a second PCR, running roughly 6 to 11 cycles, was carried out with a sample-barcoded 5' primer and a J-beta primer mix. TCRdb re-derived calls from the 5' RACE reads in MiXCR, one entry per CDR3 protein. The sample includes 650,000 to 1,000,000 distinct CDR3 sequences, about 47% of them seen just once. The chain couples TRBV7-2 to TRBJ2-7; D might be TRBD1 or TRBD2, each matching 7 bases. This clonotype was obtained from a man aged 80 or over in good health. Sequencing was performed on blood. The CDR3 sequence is CASSWEGRGGINEQYF. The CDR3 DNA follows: TGTGCCAGCAGTTGGGAGGGCAGGGGGGGGATCAATGAGCAGTACTTC.